This T cell receptor (beta chain) was obtained from a study of OX40 agonist ivuxolimab in advanced cancers. Study-level results: Mean expanded clone counts were higher in CD8+ than CD4+ T cells.

A word on this clone: Its antigen is unidentified.

Clones were sequenced by immunoSEQ multiplex PCR, and TCRdb holds only the in-frame ones, with some missing. Of over 65,000 clones listed, roughly 91% were seen once; the top ten hold 0.32%. This CDR3 spans 13 amino acids. V shed 1 base and J shed 8 bases, with 6 bases lying between them. The germline V gene encodes CDR1 SGHVS and CDR2 FQNEAQ. This material consisted of CD4+ or CD8+ T cells sorted from blood, taken in a trial of the OX40 agonist ivuxolimab. This sequence joins TRBV7-8 and TRBJ1-6; D unclear. The receptor comes from an adult with an advanced solid tumor such as melanoma, head and neck, liver or kidney cancer. CDR3 sequence (DNA): TGTGCCAGCAGCTTAGTTTCGGATTCACCCCTCCACTTT. Its translation: CASSLVSDSPLHF.